This T cell receptor beta chain emerged from a study of control samples from healthy donors and cancer patients. CDR1 and CDR2 (germline): SGHTA, FQGNSA. V was pared by 1 base and J by 0 bases, with 3 bases of the junction left unmatched. The CDR3 has 15 residues. Generated by immunoSEQ multiplex PCR, the TCRdb table keeps only in-frame clones and is missing some. The sample has more than 140,000 clones, under 95% seen once; the top ten hold under 9%. This clonotype was sampled from a man between 18 and 29 years old in good health. V gene TRBV7-2 combines with J gene TRBJ2-7, with TRBD2 identical over 7 bases. What was sequenced was blood. This CDR3 reads CASSLVAGDSYEQYF. DNA of the CDR3: TGTGCCAGCAGCTTAGTTGCGGGGGACTCCTACGAGCAGTACTTC. Complete variable domain (other parts from reference TRBV7-2 and TRBJ2-7): GAGVSQSPSNKVTEKGKDVELRCDPISGHTALYWYRQSLGQGLEFLIYFQGNSAPDKSGLPSDRFSAERTGGSVSTLTIQRTQQEDSAVYLCASSLVAGDSYEQYFGPGTRLTVT.